What follows are 4 T cell receptor beta chains derived from one specimen sequenced in a study of T cell responses to AZD1222 COVID-19 vaccine. Clones were sequenced by immunoSEQ multiplex PCR, and TCRdb holds only the in-frame ones, with some missing. The repertoire holds about 180,000 clones, about 93% seen once, with more than 0.85% in the top ten. This sample comprised peripheral blood, obtained 28 days after the second dose of the MenACWY control vaccine. These receptors all come from an adult who received the MenACWY meningococcal vaccine as a control.

On this clone itself: This sample also contains other DNA sequences that code for the same CDR3. The chain is built from TRBV3-1 (or the pseudogene TRBV3-2) and TRBJ1-5; D is ambiguous. The CDR3 has 13 amino acids. CDR1 and CDR2 (germline): LGHDT, YNNKEL (reference sequence). Trimming removed 4 bases at V and 4 bases at J, with 8 bases between. The CDR3 loop is CASSPDGNQPQHF. The CDR3 DNA follows: TGTGCCAGCAGCCCCGACGGGAATCAGCCCCAGCATTTT.

This clone was observed once. Other DNA sequences within the sample encode an identical CDR3. The gene calls are TRBV29-1 and TRBJ1-1, with D hard to call. This CDR3 contains 11 residues. Per germline, CDR1 SQVTM and CDR2 ANQGSEA. Trimming cost V 6 bases and J 2 bases, with 7 bases left between them. For the CDR3, the DNA is TGCAGCGTGGGGAGAAACACTGAAGCTTTCTTT. Protein: CSVGRNTEAFF.

The rearrangement joins TRBV5-6 to TRBJ2-5; D gene uncertain. The V gene lost 2 bases and the J gene lost 2 bases, with 4 bases spanning the gap. The germline CDR1 and CDR2 sequences are SGHDT and YYEEEE. This CDR3 has 12 residues. DNA for the CDR3: TGTGCCAGCAGCTTATTACAAGAGACCCAGTACTTC. Translated, it gives CASSLLQETQYF.

The chain is built from TRBV28 and TRBJ2-7; 14 bases fit TRBD2. The CDR3 length is 16 residues. Losses at the gene ends were 5 bases for V and 2 bases for J; bases not matched to a gene: 5. From germline, CDR1 is MDHEN and CDR2 SYDVKM. This CDR3 is CASSPPTSGGAYEQYF. CDR3 DNA: TGTGCCAGCAGTCCACCGACTAGCGGGGGGGCCTACGAGCAGTACTTC.